Sequencing of this TCR beta chain was carried out in a study of T cell repertoires in cytomegalovirus infection. Looking at the study overall: Used in the study were CMV epitopes, some recently identified and HLA-C-restricted, others well-studied and HLA-B-restricted. From public TCR beta signatures came an indication of both CMV infection and matching HLA type.

Details on this clonotype: Its antigen is undetermined.

TCRdb fed the reads into MiXCR, producing one record per CDR3 protein. The sample lists about 830,000 distinct CDR3 sequences, less than 35% occurring once. General study points: Individuals carrying CMV plus the relevant HLA were identified by cumulative frequency of public TCR beta families. In two of eight donors, the top clonotype was HLA-C-restricted CMV-specific.

This sample comprised cultured CD8+ T cells from PBMCs, obtained from culture after CMV antigen stimulation. The receptor was isolated from a human donor in good health (CMV status not recorded). Some clones in this sample may be carry-over from other donors' samples.

The DNA of the CDR3 is TGTGCCAGCAGTGATCTCCGGTCCCTAAGGGTTCTAGTGGCTAATGAAAAACTGTTTTTT. It is translated as CASSDLRSLRVLVANEKLFF. This chain uses TRBV6-4 with TRBJ1-4; D is unclear. Trimming cost V 3 bases and J 3 bases, with 26 bases left between them. Germline loops: CDR1 MRHNA, CDR2 SNTAGT. The CDR3 consists of 20 residues.